This record concerns one T cell receptor (beta chain) sequence. The sample belongs to a study of radiation and T cells in renal cell carcinoma. Using immunoSEQ multiplex PCR, the repertoire was profiled, and TCRdb retains in-frame clones only, with some absent. This sample carries about 150,000 clones, approximately 86% of them seen once, and the ten largest clones take 10% to 15%. The sample's time point: blood 2 weeks post-SBRT. Treatment defined: 15 Gy SBRT to primary tumor, nephrectomy 4 weeks later. Germline V CDR1 and CDR2: KGHSH, LQKENI. CDR3 length: 20 amino acids. V was pared by 3 bases and J by 9 bases, with 26 bases of the junction left unmatched.

The material was blood, obtained from a patient whose treatment included radiotherapy and nephrectomy. The chain has TRBV18 and TRBJ2-1; 7 bases fit TRBD1. The TCR comes from a woman between 45 and 60 years old with renal cell carcinoma. CDR3 nucleotide sequence: TGTGCCAGCTCACCTGGTCTCGGGGTCGTTTCGACAGGGTATTTCGGTGAGCAGTTCTTC. Protein: CASSPGLGVVSTGYFGEQFF.